The sequence of this TCR beta chain was determined in a study of T cells in Graves' hyperthyroidism and ophthalmopathy. As for the study in general: Peripheral blood specimens were obtained at initial diagnosis, prior to any treatment. Findings of the study overall: The model identified upcoming ophthalmopathy a median about six months ahead of onset. Most clonotypes expanded in the thyroid (above 0.001) were also present in blood.

The study based diagnoses on clinical symptoms, serum thyroxine and TRAb, thyroid ultrasound and orbital computed tomography. The length of the CDR3 is 13 residues. Germline V gene sequence: CDR1 SGHTA, CDR2 FQGNSA. The investigators amplified TCR beta CDR3 regions from RNA transcripts. During a first-round RT-PCR of the TCR CDR3, the HTBI primer set was used. TCRdb processed the multiplex PCR reads anew with MiXCR; each CDR3 protein has one entry. The sample shows about 600,000 distinct CDR3 sequences, around 15% of them seen only once. This clonotype turned up a few times. Its antigen is currently unknown. Its ends do not fully match the called genes, so a read error is possible.

The TCR originated in a middle-aged woman with Graves' ophthalmopathy. Sequencing input: blood. V and J are TRBV7-2 and TRBJ2-7; TRBD1 might be the D (6 bases). The CDR3 DNA is TGTGCCAACAGCTCCGACAGGAACTACGAGCAGTACTTC. This codes for CANSSDRNYEQYF.